The rows below give T cell receptor beta chains drawn from one sample of a study of neurological immune-mediated disorders. One entry per CDR3 protein, called by TCRdb with MiXCR from the 5' RACE reads. This table has tens of thousands of distinct CDR3 sequences, more than 3% appearing once. Sequencing used PBMCs. The origin of the receptors is a woman aged 55 to 70 with multiple sclerosis. Each CDR3 is given with its conserved first and last residue. The D gene is left open where the match is weak. The size entry is marked missing in some rows and otherwise reads once, few, many or a size class.

TGTGCCAGCAGTTACAGGACAGGGGAACAGAACACTGAAGCTTTCTTT | CASSYRTGEQNTEAFF | many | TRBJ1-1 | TRBV6-2/TRBV6-3 | TRBD1
TGTGCCAGCAGCTTTGGGGCGAACACTGAAGCTTTCTTT | CASSFGANTEAFF | many | TRBJ1-1 | TRBV5-6 | -
TGTGCCAGCAGCTTAGATAGCGGGGGGGTCTCCTACGAGCAGTACTTC | CASSLDSGGVSYEQYF | many | TRBJ2-7 | TRBV7-2 | TRBD2
TGTGCCAGCAGCACGGGACTAGCGGGGGGAAACACCGGGGAGCTGTTTTTT | CASSTGLAGGNTGELFF | many | TRBJ2-2 | TRBV7-2 | TRBD2
TGTGCCAGCAGTTTATTATCAGGTAGTGGCTACACCTTC | CASSLLSGSGYTF | many | TRBJ1-2 | TRBV12-3/TRBV12-4 | -
TGCAGTGTCGTTGACGGGGCGGGTCCTGCCGGGGAGACCCAGTACTTC | CSVVDGAGPAGETQYF | many | TRBJ2-5 | TRBV20-1 | -
TGTGCCAGCAGGGCCACCGCAACTAATGAAAAACTGTTTTTT | CASRATATNEKLFF | many | TRBJ1-4 | TRBV6-5 | -
TGCGCCAGCAGCCTAGGACTAGCCACAGATACGCAGTATTTT | CASSLGLATDTQYF | many | TRBJ2-3 | TRBV5-1 | TRBD2
TGCAGTTTCGGGGGGGTTAACCAGCCCCAGCATTTT | CSFGGVNQPQHF | medium-sized | TRBJ1-5 | TRBV20-1 | -
TGTGCCAGCTCACCACCGGGAGCCCGGATGAATGAGCAGTTCTTC | CASSPPGARMNEQFF | few | TRBJ2-1 | TRBV18 | -
TGCAGTGCAACCTACTCCTACAATGAGCAGTTCTTC | CSATYSYNEQFF | many | TRBJ2-1 | TRBV20-1 | -
TGTGCCAGCAGCTTAGGTACAGGGAACTATGGCTACACCTTC | CASSLGTGNYGYTF | many | TRBJ1-2 | TRBV7-2 | -
TGCGCCAGGGTAGAAAAGCCCCAGCATTTT | CARVEKPQHF | many | TRBJ1-5 | TRBV10-1 | -
TGCAGCGTGACCGGGATTGGGTACACCGGGGAGCTGTTTTTT | CSVTGIGYTGELFF | many | TRBJ2-2 | TRBV29-1 | -
TGCAGCGGAGGGGTCTGGGGTTCACCCCTCCACTTT | CSGGVWGSPLHF | many | TRBJ1-6 | TRBV20-1 | -
TGCAGTGCTACGGAGGGATTAGGCTACACCTTC | CSATEGLGYTF | - | TRBJ1-2 | TRBV20-1 | -
TGCGCCAGCAGCTTGGATTCGCAGGGACACAACGAGCAGTACTTC | CASSLDSQGHNEQYF | many | TRBJ2-7 | TRBV5-1 | -
TGCAGTGCTACCCAGGGTACTGGCTACACCTTC | CSATQGTGYTF | many | TRBJ1-2 | TRBV20-1 | -
TGCAGTGCTTCCTTAGCGGGGGGGTACCATCTCGAGCAGTTCTTC | CSASLAGGYHLEQFF | many | TRBJ2-1 | TRBV20-1 | TRBD2
TGCAGTGCCCGCCGGGGGGTGAGCTCCTACGAGCAGTACTTC | CSARRGVSSYEQYF | few | TRBJ2-7 | TRBV20-1 | TRBD2
TGCAGTGCTAGTCTTCGACAGGGGGCGTGGGAAAAACTGTTTTTT | CSASLRQGAWEKLFF | few | TRBJ1-4 | TRBV20-1 | TRBD1
TGTGCCAGCAGCCAAGATCGTGGGGTCTCTGGCAATCAGCCCCAGCATTTT | CASSQDRGVSGNQPQHF | many | TRBJ1-5 | TRBV4-2 | -
TGCGCCAGCAGCTTGGAGGCAGGACGACAGTACTTC | CASSLEAGRQYF | many | TRBJ2-7 | TRBV5-1 | -
TGCGCCAGCAGCTTGACAGCCTATCAAGAGACCCAGTACTTC | CASSLTAYQETQYF | many | TRBJ2-5 | TRBV5-1 | -
TGCGCCAGCAGCTTGGAAGGGGCAGGTAATGGCTACACCTTC | CASSLEGAGNGYTF | many | TRBJ1-2 | TRBV5-1 | -
TGTGCCAGCAGGGGGACCTTACTACTCTCTGGGGCCAACGTCCTGACTTTC | CASRGTLLLSGANVLTF | many | TRBJ2-6 | TRBV6-5 | -
TGCAGCGTTGACTCTGGAGGTCAAGAGACCCAGTACTTC | CSVDSGGQETQYF | many | TRBJ2-5 | TRBV29-1 | -
TGTGCCACCAGCAGTGGCGGGGTGGGGACCCAGTACTTC | CATSSGGVGTQYF | many | TRBJ2-5 | TRBV15 | -
TGTGCCAGCTCACATAGGACAGGGGATGGCTACACCTTC | CASSHRTGDGYTF | many | TRBJ1-2 | TRBV18 | TRBD1
TGTGCCAGTAGTAGAGGGGTTCAGACTGAAGCTTTCTTT | CASSRGVQTEAFF | many | TRBJ1-1 | TRBV19 | -
TGCGCCAGCAGCACCACTAGCGGGGTCGCTTTGGGGGAGCAGTTCTTC | CASSTTSGVALGEQFF | many | TRBJ2-1 | TRBV5-1 | TRBD2
TGCAGTGCAAGGACAGGGGACGATCAGCCCCAGCATTTT | CSARTGDDQPQHF | many | TRBJ1-5 | TRBV20-1 | TRBD1
TGTGCCATCAGTGAGATAGGACTAGCGGGGACACCCGGGGAGCTGTTTTTT | CAISEIGLAGTPGELFF | many | TRBJ2-2 | TRBV10-3 | TRBD2
TGTGCCAGCAGCTTCCAGGGGGCGCGGTATGGCTACACCTTC | CASSFQGARYGYTF | few | TRBJ1-2 | TRBV5-6 | TRBD1
TGTGCCAGCAGTATCACAGATAACTATGGCTACACCTTC | CASSITDNYGYTF | - | TRBJ1-2 | TRBV12-3/TRBV12-4 | -
TGCGCCAGCAGCTTGTCGGCATCGCAAGAGACCCAGTACTTC | CASSLSASQETQYF | medium-sized | TRBJ2-5 | TRBV5-1 | -
TGCGCCAGCAGCACCTCCTACGCGCCAGCGGGGCCCCGGATGGGGGAGCTGTTTTTT | CASSTSYAPAGPRMGELFF | many | TRBJ2-2 | TRBV5-1 | TRBD2
TGTGCCAGCAGCTCCGACAGGGGGCCTTACAATGAGCAGTTCTTC | CASSSDRGPYNEQFF | many | TRBJ2-1 | TRBV6-5 | TRBD1
TGTGCCAGCAGGCCGACAGCGCATAACGACTATGGCTACACCTTC | CASRPTAHNDYGYTF | many | TRBJ1-2 | TRBV5-6 | -
TGTGCCAGTCGAGGGGCCGGCACCGGGGAGCTGTTTTTT | CASRGAGTGELFF | many | TRBJ2-2 | TRBV12-3/TRBV12-4 | -
TGCAGCGTTGAAAGGCCGACAGGAACGTCCAATGAGCAGTTCTTC | CSVERPTGTSNEQFF | many | TRBJ2-1 | TRBV29-1 | -
TGCAGTGCTAGAGAGGGACATGCGCTTGGGAAAACCTACTCTGGAAACACCATATATTTT | CSAREGHALGKTYSGNTIYF | many | TRBJ1-3 | TRBV20-1 | -
TGCGCCAGCAGCTTAGTGACAAACACCGGGGAGCTGTTTTTT | CASSLVTNTGELFF | many | TRBJ2-2 | TRBV5-1 | -
TGTGCCAGCAGTTCAGGGACACGGGGACCTAATTCACCCCTCCACTTT | CASSSGTRGPNSPLHF | many | TRBJ1-6 | TRBV6-5 | -
TGTGCCAGCAGTCTATTTGAGCAAGATACGCAGTATTTT | CASSLFEQDTQYF | - | TRBJ2-3 | TRBV27 | -
TGCAGTGCTAGTTCGGTTAATTACTATGGCTACACCTTC | CSASSVNYYGYTF | many | TRBJ1-2 | TRBV20-1 | -
TGCGCCAGCAGCTCCGGGACAGGGTCACTCTATGGCTACACCTTC | CASSSGTGSLYGYTF | many | TRBJ1-2 | TRBV5-1 | TRBD1
TGTGCCAGCAGTGAAGTCGGCAGCCCGAGCTCCTACGAGCAGTACTTC | CASSEVGSPSSYEQYF | many | TRBJ2-7 | TRBV6-1 | -
TGTGCCAGCACCTCCGGGAGCCCAGGGGGAGGCACAGATACGCAGTATTTT | CASTSGSPGGGTDTQYF | many | TRBJ2-3 | TRBV9 | -
TGCAGTGCTAGAGATAAGACCGATCAGCCCCAGCATTTT | CSARDKTDQPQHF | many | TRBJ1-5 | TRBV20-1 | -
TGTGCCAGCAGCTACCGACGGGTTGAGCAGTTCTTC | CASSYRRVEQFF | many | TRBJ2-1 | TRBV7-9 | -
TGTGCCAGCAGTTTAGGGCAGGGGGCTTTCTTT | CASSLGQGAFF | many | TRBJ1-1 | TRBV28 | -
TGCAGTGCTATCGGACGGTCGCCCTACGAGCAGTACTTC | CSAIGRSPYEQYF | many | TRBJ2-7 | TRBV20-1 | -
TGCGCCAGCAGCTTCGGGCAGAATGAAAAACTGTTTTTT | CASSFGQNEKLFF | many | TRBJ1-4 | TRBV5-1 | -
TGCAGTGCTACCAGGGGGCCATACGAGCAGTACTTC | CSATRGPYEQYF | many | TRBJ2-7 | TRBV20-1 | TRBD1
TGCGCCAGCAGCCCCTCGGGGCGCCGACAAGAGACCCAGTACTTC | CASSPSGRRQETQYF | many | TRBJ2-5 | TRBV5-1 | -
TGCAGCGTTGCTAACCCCAAAAACATTCAGTACTTC | CSVANPKNIQYF | medium-sized | TRBJ2-4 | TRBV29-1 | -
TGTGCCAGCAGCTTTTCAGGGGGCAGGGAGCAGTACTTC | CASSFSGGREQYF | many | TRBJ2-7 | TRBV5-6 | TRBD1